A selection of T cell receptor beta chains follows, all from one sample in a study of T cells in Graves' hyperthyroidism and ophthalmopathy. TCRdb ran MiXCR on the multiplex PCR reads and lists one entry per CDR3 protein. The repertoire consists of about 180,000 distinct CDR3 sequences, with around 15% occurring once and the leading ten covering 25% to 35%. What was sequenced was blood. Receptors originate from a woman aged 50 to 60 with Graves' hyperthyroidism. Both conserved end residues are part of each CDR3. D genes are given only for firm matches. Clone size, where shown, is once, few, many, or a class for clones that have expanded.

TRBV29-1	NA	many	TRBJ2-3	TGCAGCTGGGGGGAAGGGCATTTCGGCGCAGATACGCAGTATTTT	CSWGEGHFGADTQYF
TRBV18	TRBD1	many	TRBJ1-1	TGTGCCAGCTCACAGGACAGGGGGCGAAACACTGAAGCTTTCTTT	CASSQDRGRNTEAFF
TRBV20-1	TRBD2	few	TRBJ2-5	TGCAGTGCTAGTTCCGGGACTAGCGGGGTCCAAAAGACCCAGTACTTC	CSASSGTSGVQKTQYF
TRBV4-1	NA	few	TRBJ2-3	TGCGCCAGCAGCCAATTAATCACAGGGTCCACAGATACGCAGTATTTT	CASSQLITGSTDTQYF
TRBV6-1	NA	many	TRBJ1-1	TGTGCCACCCGGAACACTGAAGCTTTCTTT	CATRNTEAFF
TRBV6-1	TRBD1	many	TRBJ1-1	TGTGCCAGCAGCTGGGACAGGGGGAACACTGAAGCTTTCTTT	CASSWDRGNTEAFF
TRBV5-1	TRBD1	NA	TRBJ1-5	TGCGCCAGCAGCCCAGGGACAGGGGAGGACAATCAGCCCCAGCATTTT	CASSPGTGEDNQPQHF
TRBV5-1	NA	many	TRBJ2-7	TGCGCCAGCAGCTTGGAAATTAATCTCGGCTACGAGCAGTACTTC	CASSLEINLGYEQYF
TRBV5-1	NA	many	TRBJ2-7	TGCGCCAGCAGCTTGGGTGACAGGTCTTACGAGCAGTACTTC	CASSLGDRSYEQYF
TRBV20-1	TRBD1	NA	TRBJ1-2	TGCAGTGCCTTGGACAGGGCTCTCGACTATGGCTACACCTTC	CSALDRALDYGYTF
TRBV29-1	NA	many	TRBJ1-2	TGCAGCGTTCTCGGGGGACAACCGTATGGCTACACCTTC	CSVLGGQPYGYTF
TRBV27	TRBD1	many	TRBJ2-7	TGTGCCAGCAGTTTTTGGGACAGGGTCCACGAGCAGTACTTC	CASSFWDRVHEQYF
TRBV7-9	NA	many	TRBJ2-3	TGTGCCAGCAGTCTATTGAGGGATACGCAGTATTTT	CASSLLRDTQYF
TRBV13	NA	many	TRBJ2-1	TGTGCCAGCAGCAGGGGATACTCCTACAATGAGCAGTTCTTC	CASSRGYSYNEQFF
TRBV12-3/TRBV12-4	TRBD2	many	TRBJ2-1	TGTGCCAGCAGTGGGACTAGCGGGGGGGATAATGAGCAGTTCTTC	CASSGTSGGDNEQFF
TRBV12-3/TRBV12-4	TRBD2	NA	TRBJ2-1	TGTGCCAGCAGTTCAACGTTGGGAGCGGGGGGGACCTACGATGAGCAGTTCTTC	CASSSTLGAGGTYDEQFF
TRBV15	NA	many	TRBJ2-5	TGTGCCACCAGCAGAGAAAGACAGTACCAAGAGACCCAGTACTTC	CATSRERQYQETQYF
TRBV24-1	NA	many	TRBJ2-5	TGTGCCACCAGTGATCCCCAGGGGCCACAAGAGACCCAGTACTTC	CATSDPQGPQETQYF
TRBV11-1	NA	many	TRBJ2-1	TGTGCCAGCAGCATGCCGGACAGCCTCTTTGAGCAGTTCTTC	CASSMPDSLFEQFF
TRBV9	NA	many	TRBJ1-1	TGTGCCAGCAGCAGGGACATGGACACTGAAGCTTTCTTT	CASSRDMDTEAFF
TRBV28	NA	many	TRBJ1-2	TGTGCCAGCACCGGGGGGGGAATACTGATCGGGACGGGCTACACCTTC	CASTGGGILIGTGYTF
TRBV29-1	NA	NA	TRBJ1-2	TGCAGCATGGGGGCCGGGGAAGGCTATGGCTACACCTTC	CSMGAGEGYGYTF
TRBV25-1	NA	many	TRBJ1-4	TGTGCCAGCAGTGAGCCTGATTCTGAAAAACTGTTTTTT	CASSEPDSEKLFF
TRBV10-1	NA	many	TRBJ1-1	TGCGCCAGCAGTGAGTCGCAGGGGCAGACTGAAGCTTTCTTT	CASSESQGQTEAFF
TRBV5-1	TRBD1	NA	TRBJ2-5	TGCGCCAGCAGCCTTCAGGGGGCGTTTGAGACCCAGTACTTC	CASSLQGAFETQYF
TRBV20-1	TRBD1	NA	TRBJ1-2	TGCAGTGGGGGCGGACAGGGGGATCGTGGCTACACCTTC	CSGGGQGDRGYTF
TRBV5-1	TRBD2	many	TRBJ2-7	TGCGCCAGCGGCCCACAGGCGGGGGGAGGCGAGCAGTACTTC	CASGPQAGGGEQYF
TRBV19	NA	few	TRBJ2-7	TGTGCCAGTAGTACCGGAGGGGGTGGCTACGAGCAGTACTTC	CASSTGGGGYEQYF
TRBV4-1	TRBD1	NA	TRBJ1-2	TGCGCCAGCAGCCAAGTGGGACAGGGCCGCTATGGCTACACCTTC	CASSQVGQGRYGYTF
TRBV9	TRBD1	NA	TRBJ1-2	TGTGCCAGCAGCGTGGCGACAGGGTCGGCTGGCTACACCTTC	CASSVATGSAGYTF
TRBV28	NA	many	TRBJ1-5	TGTGCCAGCAGGGTGCCCATTGGGGGAGGCAATAGCAATCAGCCCCAGCATTTT	CASRVPIGGGNSNQPQHF